This TCR beta chain was found in a study of T cells in Graves' hyperthyroidism and ophthalmopathy. Broader study findings: The model foresaw ophthalmopathy a median roughly 6 months prior to onset. Most thyroid clonotypes that were expanded above 0.001 also turned up in blood.

Graves' hyperthyroidism qualified as stable when ophthalmopathy did not progress within 18 months. Clinical symptoms, serum thyroxine, TRAb, thyroid ultrasound and orbital computed tomography established diagnosis. This clonotype was observed at least ten times. The antigen is unknown. Template material for amplifying TCR beta CDR3 regions consisted of RNA transcripts. During a first-round RT-PCR of the TCR CDR3, the HTBI primer set was used. TCRdb re-called the multiplex PCR reads with MiXCR, one entry per CDR3 protein. The repertoire has 500,000 to 600,000 distinct CDR3 sequences, roughly 50% of them found once; the top ten carry about 8.3%. The CDR3 is 15 residues long. Trimming pared 6 bases from V and 4 bases from J, leaving 20 bases between. Germline CDR1 is SGHKS and CDR2 is YYEKEE (reference sequence).

The sequence came from a woman between 18 and 29 years old with Graves' hyperthyroidism. Source material: peripheral blood or thyroid tissue (not recorded which). This chain links TRBV5-5 with TRBJ2-7; D might be TRBD1 (9 bases). CDR3 bases: TGTGCCAGCATCCGGGGGGGACAGGGTCCGTACGAGCAGTACTTC. This translates into CASIRGGQGPYEQYF.